This T cell receptor beta chain is drawn from a study of radiation and T cells in renal cell carcinoma (dated by TCRdb to the early 2020s). The study in broad terms: The samples were drawn from a clinical trial, where primary renal cell carcinomas were treated with 15 Gy of stereotactic body radiation therapy and then removed by nephrectomy 4 weeks afterward. In total, approximately 53 samples underwent TCR beta sequencing: around 25 tumors plus 27 peripheral blood samples. Across all 50 or so samples, under 5 million unique CDR3 nucleotide sequences, encoding 2 million to 3 million unique CDR3 amino acid sequences, were identified.

With regard to this clone: Its recognized antigen is unknown. No base quality values were provided; no much bigger clone lies one nucleotide off.

The CDR3 runs 15 residues from the cysteine to the phenylalanine. The CDR3 DNA has 45 bases and is translated from base 1. The germline V gene (reference sequence) provides CDR1 GTSNPN and CDR2 SVGIG. At the junction V is shortened by 3 bases and J by 2 bases, with 15 bases in between. Paper-wide results and their limitations: Dynamics of the blood repertoire were not tracked past 4 weeks after treatment. In blood, the top tumor clonotypes increased from baseline to 2 weeks after radiation and then shrank by 4 weeks, which suggests a temporary expansion of tumor-resident clones. No pretreatment tumor biopsies were available, so the baseline intratumoral presence of clonotypes could not be determined. Effects of radiation dose or scheduling on the TCR repertoire could not be addressed with the single-armed trial design.

Interpreted using the paper, the time point label stands for: baseline pretreatment blood. What this sample's treatment or condition label stands for: 15 Gy SBRT to primary tumor, nephrectomy 4 weeks later. Serial peripheral blood from radiation-treated patients was sampled at baseline, 2 weeks and 4 weeks after SBRT to track tumor-enriched clonotypes. Renal cell carcinoma with clear cell pathology was present in all patients. Genomic DNA for TCR sequencing was prepared using the QIAamp DNA Blood Mini Kit (Qiagen). The analyses included only samples that passed all quality control checks. Following the manufacturer's recommendations, the immunoSEQ kit was used to generate TCR beta libraries from genomic DNA. To prepare libraries, a first multiplex PCR with proprietary primers was run, followed by a second PCR that added unique barcodes, and a bead cleanup was done after each round. Each sample batch included a kit-provided positive control reaction and a negative control reaction. The final libraries were assessed on an Agilent 4200 TapeStation D1000 ScreenTape, pooled by volume, and quantified by qPCR. Sequencing was performed on an Illumina NextSeq500 using a MidOutput 150-cycle cartridge, with 156 Read1 cycles, 15 Index1 cycles, and the kit custom primers. The pooled library was loaded at around 0.93 pM with around 20% PhiX control spiked in. The source study handled its data this way. The vendor-processed data were analyzed in R, and a clonotype was defined as all T cells that share the same CDR3 nucleotide sequence. In the clone abundance analyses, frequencies were normalized to the 10,000 most abundant clones in each sample. Public T cell clones, averaging fewer than five per sample, were removed before analysis. A difference in abundance of at least 32-fold between compartments was used to define tumor-enriched and baseline blood-enriched clonotypes. A beta-binomial differential abundance model was used to identify clonotypes that expanded or contracted between blood time points. The Baroni-Urbani and Buser coefficient was used to measure tumor-blood repertoire similarity, and groups were compared with two-tailed Wilcoxon tests in R. TCRdb's version of the immuneACCESS table is confined to in-frame rearrangements and falls short of the full clone set. An unresolved V gene accounts for under half of the shortfall where checked; the remainder is of unknown origin. The V and J calls and clone size come from that table; D and trimming were worked out from the DNA. The table for this sample lists approximately 120,000 clones; roughly 80% of them were counted only once. The ten largest make up approximately 3% of the sample.

The sequence derives from a woman aged 55-75 years with renal cell carcinoma. The rearrangement joined TRBV30 to TRBJ2-3; the D segment is perhaps TRBD1 or TRBD2, each sharing 6 matched bases. Here the sequenced sample was blood, taken from a patient whose treatment included radiotherapy and nephrectomy. The bases read TGTGCCTGGAGACTCACGGAGGGGGTCACAGATACGCAGTATTTT. Its translation is CAWRLTEGVTDTQYF.